The 22 T cell receptor beta chains below all came from one sample that was sequenced in a study of T cell responses to AZD1222 COVID-19 vaccine. TCRdb's copy holds only in-frame clones and misses some; the assay was immunoSEQ multiplex PCR. The table shows more than 150,000 clones, with over 80% occurring only once. Specimen: peripheral blood, collected on day 0 of AZD1222 vaccination. Receptor source: an adult in good health.

This clone has only one observation. The J gene is TRBJ2-1, the V gene TRBV29-1; no firm D call. Germline loops: CDR1 SQVTM, CDR2 ANQGSEA. The CDR3 is made up of 15 amino acids. Trimming took 2 bases from V and 4 from J, leaving 15 bases between them. CDR3 DNA sequence: TGCAGCGTTGAACAGGTCGCACAACCTTACAATGAGCAGTTCTTC. It yields the protein CSVEQVAQPYNEQFF.

The DNA for the CDR3 is TGTGCCAGCAGTGAACTAACAGGGGGCGCGAAGGAACTGTTTTTT. This gives the protein CASSELTGGAKELFF. J is TRBJ1-4 and V is TRBV6-1, with TRBD1 matching 9 bases. CDR3 length equals 15 residues. Germline assignment: CDR1 MNHNS and CDR2 SASEGT. Trimming took 2 bases from V and 12 from J; bases not matched to a gene: 10.

This clone appeared a single time. The CDR3 DNA reads TGTGCCATCACTAAGGGACTAGCGGGGGGTCAGAACACCGGGGAGCTGTTTTTT. Its translation is CAITKGLAGGQNTGELFF. The gene calls are TRBV10-3 and TRBJ2-2, with 15 bases fitting TRBD2. J lost 1 base, V lost 7 bases, and 7 bases had no gene match. CDR3 length: 18 amino acids. From germline, CDR1 is ENHRY and CDR2 SYGVKD.

The chain combines TRBV7-9 with TRBJ2-3; TRBD1 is a possible D gene (5 bases). V was shortened by 3 bases and J by 6 bases, with 16 bases between the two germline ends. The CDR3 consists of 15 residues. The germline gives CDR1 SEHNR, CDR2 FQNEAQ (reference sequence). As DNA, the CDR3 is TGTGCCAGCAGCTTGGTACAAGGGGTAGTGGATACGCAGTATTTT. Its translation is CASSLVQGVVDTQYF.

This clone occurred once. The chain has TRBV29-1 and TRBJ1-2; 8 positions agree with TRBD1. The CDR3 is 12 residues long. Trimming took 5 bases from V and 7 from J; bases not matched to a gene: 6. Germline values: CDR1 SQVTM, CDR2 ANQGSEA. DNA of the CDR3: TGCAGCGTTTACGGTACAGGGGGTGGCTACACCTTC. Its translation is CSVYGTGGGYTF.

This chain links TRBV9 with TRBJ2-7; D could derive from TRBD1 or TRBD2 (5 bases each). The CDR3 totals 14 residues. The germline CDR1 and CDR2 sequences are SGDLS and YYNGEE. Trimming pared 4 bases from V and 4 bases from J, leaving 15 bases between. DNA of the CDR3: TGTGCCAGCAGCCAGGGACCCCAAGGGTACGAGCAGTACGTC. It is translated as CASSQGPQGYEQYV.

V gene TRBV5-1 combines with J gene TRBJ1-2; D unclear. V lost 1 base and J lost 4, with 11 bases in between. This CDR3 comprises 14 residues. The V gene's germline CDR1 is SGHRS and CDR2 YFSETQ. The CDR3 DNA reads TGCGCCAGCAGCTTGAACCCGGATGGCTATGGCTACACCTTC. This codes for CASSLNPDGYGYTF.

The CDR3, as DNA: TGTGCCAGCAGCGTAGGAGGCCTAGATCCTGAGCAGTTCTTC. It codes for CASSVGGLDPEQFF. The chain uses TRBV9 and TRBJ2-1; D uncertain. This CDR3 comprises 14 residues. Germline V gene sequence: CDR1 SGDLS, CDR2 YYNGEE. The V and J ends lost 0 bases and 9 bases respectively, with 13 bases between them.

In its sample, this clone was seen once. The J gene is TRBJ2-7, the V gene TRBV4-2; 10 nucleotides agree with TRBD2. Germline trimming cut 3 bases from V and 0 bases from J; bases unmatched to any gene: 8. CDR3 length equals 17 residues. The germline CDR1 and CDR2 sequences are LGHNA and YNFKEQ. CDR3 sequence (DNA): TGTGCCAGCAGCCACCCCGGGACTAGCGATAGCTCCTACGAGCAGTACTTC. Amino acids: CASSHPGTSDSSYEQYF.

This rearrangement joins TRBV27 to TRBJ1-4; D is unresolved. V dropped 1 base and J dropped 3 bases, with 9 bases sitting between them. This CDR3 has 15 amino acids. Germline values: CDR1 MNHEY, CDR2 SMNVEV (reference sequence). The CDR3 DNA is TGTGCCAGCAGTTTATTCTTGGGATCTAATGAAAAACTGTTTTTT. This translates into CASSLFLGSNEKLFF. The whole variable domain, filled in from reference TRBV27 and TRBJ1-4, reads EAQVTQNPRYLITVTGKKLTVTCSQNMNHEYMSWYRQDPGLGLRQIYYSMNVEVTDKGDVPEGYKVSRKEKRNFPLILESPSPNQTSLYFCASSLFLGSNEKLFFGSGTQLSVL.

V gene TRBV18 combines with J gene TRBJ1-1, with 7 bases fitting TRBD1. The CDR3 length is 16 residues. Germline V gives CDR1 KGHSH, CDR2 LQKENI. After removal of 5 bases from V and 0 bases from J, the junction contained 9 bases not matched to a gene. CDR3 DNA sequence: TGTGCCAGCTCAGCAACAAAGGACAGGATGAACACTGAAGCTTTCTTT. Translating gives CASSATKDRMNTEAFF.

In DNA, the CDR3 is TGTGCCATCAGTGGGGGACAGCAGGACTCTGGAAACACCATATATTTT. Translating it yields CAISGGQQDSGNTIYF. The chain employs TRBV10-3 and TRBJ1-3; 7 bases map to TRBD1. The CDR3 is made up of 16 amino acids. V dropped 4 bases and J dropped 0; count of bases not matched to a gene: 6. The germline CDR1 and CDR2 sequences are ENHRY and SYGVKD.

The CDR3 protein is CASSPGRLTAYGYTF. DNA of the CDR3: TGTGCCAGCAGCCCGGGCCGTCTGACTGCCTATGGCTACACCTTC. V is TRBV6-5 and J is TRBJ1-2; D gene uncertain. The germline CDR1 and CDR2 sequences are MNHEY and SVGAGI. The V end lost 6 bases, the J end lost 4 bases, and 18 bases lay between the germline ends. The CDR3 loop spans 15 amino acids.

The V gene is TRBV28, the J gene TRBJ1-1; D unresolved. Trimming cost V 6 bases and J 1 base, with 9 bases left between them. The CDR3 totals 13 residues. Germline loops: CDR1 MDHEN, CDR2 SYDVKM. The CDR3 DNA reads TGTGCCAGCAGCGCCCCGAGGAACACTGAAGCTTTCTTT. This gives the protein CASSAPRNTEAFF. Full variable domain (missing parts from reference TRBV28 and TRBJ1-1): DVKVTQSSRYLVKRTGEKVFLECVQDMDHENMFWYRQDPGLGLRLIYFSYDVKMKEKGDIPEGYSVSREKKERFSLILESASTNQTSMYLCASSAPRNTEAFFGQGTRLTVV.

The chain links TRBV5-1 to TRBJ2-1; D uncertain. The CDR3 has 16 amino acids. Looked up from germline, CDR1 is SGHRS and CDR2 is YFSETQ. Trimming removed 1 base at V and 1 base at J, with 12 bases between. This CDR3 is CASSLLATRSYNEQFF. In DNA, the CDR3 is TGCGCCAGCAGCTTGTTAGCTACCCGATCCTACAATGAGCAGTTCTTC.

CDR3 residues: CASSWGSEAFF. DNA of the CDR3: TGTGCCAGCAGCTGGGGGAGTGAAGCTTTCTTT. The chain uses TRBV6-5 and TRBJ1-1; maybe TRBD1 (5 bases). Trimming shortened V by 6 bases and J by 7 bases, and 9 bases separated the two germline ends. The CDR3 totals 11 residues. CDR1 is MNHEY and CDR2 is SVGAGI in the germline V gene.

The chain recombines TRBV2 with TRBJ2-1; 10 positions match TRBD2. In germline, CDR1 is SNHLY, CDR2 FYNNEI. V was clipped by 7 bases and J by 4 bases; unmatched bases: 10. CDR3 length equals 16 residues. For the CDR3, the DNA is TGTGCCAGCAAGGCTAGCGGGAGTTCCTCTTACAATGAGCAGTTCTTC. As protein: CASKASGSSSYNEQFF.

The genes are TRBV12-3 or TRBV12-4 and TRBJ1-4; no firm D call. Trimming shortened V by 6 bases and J by 5 bases, and 10 bases separated the two germline ends. The CDR3 spans 13 residues. The CDR3 region is CASRAAVNEKLFF. Here the CDR3 DNA reads TGTGCCAGCAGGGCGGCGGTCAATGAAAAACTGTTTTTT.

V is TRBV15 and J is TRBJ1-5; the D is unclear. V dropped 0 bases and J dropped 1 base, with 10 bases sitting between them. Germline assignment: CDR1 LNHNV and CDR2 YYDKDF (reference sequence). The CDR3 runs to 16 residues. CDR3 sequence (DNA): TGTGCCACCAGCAGAGAGAACAGTGGGAGCAATCAGCCCCAGCATTTT. The encoded protein is CATSRENSGSNQPQHF.

The chain recombines TRBV7-9 with TRBJ2-2, with TRBD1 identical over 7 bases. V lost 5 bases, J lost 0 bases, and 3 bases stayed unmatched. Per germline, CDR1 SEHNR and CDR2 FQNEAQ (reference sequence). The CDR3 is 15 residues long. The CDR3 loop is CASSQGGSNTGELFF. In DNA form, the CDR3 reads TGTGCCAGCAGCCAAGGGGGCTCGAACACCGGGGAGCTGTTTTTT. Full variable domain (missing parts from reference TRBV7-9 and TRBJ2-2): DTGVSQNPRHKITKRGQNVTFRCDPISEHNRLYWYRQTLGQGPEFLTYFQNEAQLEKSRLLSDRFSAERPKGSFSTLEIQRTEQGDSAMYLCASSQGGSNTGELFFGEGSRLTVL.

The J gene is TRBJ2-1, the V gene TRBV15, with D unclear. There are 14 residues in the CDR3. Trimming left V 0 bases short and J 9 bases short, with 12 bases between. The germline V gene has CDR1 LNHNV and CDR2 YYDKDF (reference sequence). The CDR3 region is CATSRDTATPEQFF. In DNA form, the CDR3 reads TGTGCCACCAGCAGAGATACGGCGACACCTGAGCAGTTCTTC.

The rearrangement links TRBV19 to TRBJ2-5; possibly TRBD1 for D (7 bases). The CDR3 totals 14 residues. The germline CDR1 and CDR2 sequences are LNHDA and SQIVND (reference sequence). The germline V and J ends were trimmed by 4 bases and 3 bases, with 12 bases remaining between them. This CDR3 is CASSSGTVEETQYF. Written as DNA, the CDR3 is TGTGCCAGTAGTAGCGGGACAGTTGAAGAGACCCAGTACTTC.